These 20 T cell receptor beta chains were all obtained from the same sample, sequenced in a study of T cell responses to AZD1222 COVID-19 vaccine. TCRdb keeps only in-frame clones here, not all; method: immunoSEQ multiplex PCR. The sample carries around 140,000 clones, more than 85% recorded once. This material consisted of peripheral blood, taken on day 0 of AZD1222 vaccination. The receptors stem from an adult in good health.

This rearrangement joins TRBV25-1 to TRBJ1-2; D is unresolved. The CDR3 extends over 13 amino acids. V was shortened by 3 bases and J by 3 bases, with 8 bases between the two germline ends. Per germline, CDR1 MGHDK and CDR2 SYGVNS. CDR3 in amino acids: CASSENGDYGYTF. In nucleotides, the CDR3 is TGTGCCAGCAGTGAGAACGGAGACTATGGCTACACCTTC.

J is TRBJ2-7 and V is TRBV12-3 or TRBV12-4; D not resolved. The V end was cut by 5 bases, the J end by 6 bases, with 14 bases between. The CDR3 is 13 amino acids. CDR3 DNA sequence: TGTGCCAGCAGTCTCGGAATACGGGTCGAGCAGTACTTC. Its protein product is CASSLGIRVEQYF.

The chain carries TRBV2 and TRBJ2-2; D might be TRBD1 (6 bases). V was pared by 7 bases and J by 8 bases, with 14 bases between. CDR3 length: 13 residues. Germline assignment: CDR1 SNHLY and CDR2 FYNNEI. The DNA of the CDR3 is TGTGCCAGCACCAGGGGCGCACAGGGGGAGCTGTTTTTT. Amino acid sequence: CASTRGAQGELFF.

J is TRBJ1-1 and V is TRBV27; TRBD1 is a possible D gene (5 bases). Germline V gene data show CDR1 as MNHEY and CDR2 as SMNVEV (reference sequence). This CDR3 spans 13 amino acids. V shed 9 bases and J shed 7 bases, with 18 bases lying between them. The CDR3 nucleotides read TGTGCCAGTAGTGGGCGGGGGGTCGATGAAGCTTTCTTT. It codes for CASSGRGVDEAFF.

The chain carries TRBV2 and TRBJ2-5; the D gene is possibly TRBD2 (5 bases). The CDR3 has 14 residues. Trimming pared 4 bases from V and 4 bases from J, leaving 13 bases between. Germline V gene data show CDR1 as SNHLY and CDR2 as FYNNEI. The CDR3 reads CASSAASPVETQYF. The DNA for the CDR3 is TGTGCCAGCAGTGCAGCTAGCCCAGTAGAGACCCAGTACTTC.

The J gene is TRBJ2-3, the V gene TRBV5-1, with TRBD2 matching over 8 bases. Germline V gives CDR1 SGHRS, CDR2 YFSETQ. V dropped 5 bases and J dropped 0; count of bases not matched to a gene: 2. The CDR3 is 14 amino acids. The CDR3 here is CASSSGASTDTQYF. The CDR3 nucleotides read TGCGCCAGCAGTAGCGGGGCTAGCACAGATACGCAGTATTTT.

Points on this clone: The sample carries other DNA sequences with the same CDR3. The V call is TRBV7-3, the J call TRBJ2-2, with 12 bases aligning to TRBD2. This CDR3 has 15 residues. Germline V gene lookup returns CDR1 SGHTA and CDR2 FQGTGA. V was clipped by 3 bases and J by 5 bases; unmatched bases: 1. The CDR3 protein is CASSFGLAGTGELFF. DNA for the CDR3: TGTGCCAGCAGCTTTGGACTAGCGGGAACCGGGGAGCTGTTTTTT.

The chain combines TRBV29-1 with TRBJ2-7; TRBD1 aligns across 7 bases. This CDR3 has 12 residues. The V gene's germline CDR1 is SQVTM and CDR2 ANQGSEA. V lost 5 bases and J lost 2; bases outside the gene matches: 3. CDR3 coding DNA: TGCAGCGTTAAGACAGGGCCCTACGAGCAGTACTTC. Its protein is CSVKTGPYEQYF.

The V gene is TRBV15, the J gene TRBJ1-2, with 9 nucleotides matching TRBD1. This CDR3 spans 16 amino acids. The V segment lost 0 bases and the J segment 6 bases; nucleotides outside the gene matches: 8. The germline gives CDR1 LNHNV, CDR2 YYDKDF (reference sequence). DNA for the CDR3: TGTGCCACCAGCAGAGATATAAGGGACAGGGTGGATGGCTACACCTTC. Protein sequence: CATSRDIRDRVDGYTF.

The chain has TRBV11-2 and TRBJ2-7; 9 positions agree with TRBD2. Unmatched junction bases numbered 7, after V lost 0 bases and J lost 4 bases. This CDR3 is built from 16 residues. Germline CDR1 and CDR2: SGHAT and FQNNGV. The CDR3 sequence is CASSLDQSLAGYEQYF. The CDR3 DNA reads as TGTGCCAGCAGCTTAGATCAGTCGCTAGCGGGGTACGAGCAGTACTTC.

The CDR3 DNA reads TGTGCCAGCTCCCTGGCTAAAGGGGGCGTTTGGGATGAAAAACTGTTTTTT. Its protein is CASSLAKGGVWDEKLFF. V usage is TRBV7-9 and J usage is TRBJ1-4, with 7 bases matching TRBD1. V lost 8 bases and J lost 6; bases outside the gene matches: 18. Germline CDR1 is SEHNR and CDR2 is FQNEAQ (reference sequence). This CDR3 is 17 amino acids long.

CDR3 residues: CASSGTSGIAYEQYF. The CDR3 nucleotides read TGTGCCAGCAGTGGGACTAGCGGGATTGCCTACGAGCAGTACTTC. This sequence joins TRBV27 and TRBJ2-7; 13 bases match TRBD2. V shed 5 bases and J 2 bases; nucleotides not matched to a gene: 3. The CDR3 runs to 15 residues. CDR1 and CDR2 (germline): MNHEY, SMNVEV (reference sequence).

The V and J genes are TRBV28 and TRBJ1-4; a weak D match, TRBD1 (5 bases). V lost 3 bases and J lost 0, with 20 bases in between. The germline V gene has CDR1 MDHEN and CDR2 SYDVKM. The CDR3 has 19 residues. CDR3: CASSLDRWGSPATNEKLFF. The CDR3 DNA reads as TGTGCCAGCAGTTTGGACCGATGGGGCAGTCCTGCAACTAATGAAAAACTGTTTTTT.

The table lists this clone with a few counts. The chain recombines TRBV15 with TRBJ2-3, with 10 bases lining up with TRBD2. Germline CDR1 LNHNV, CDR2 YYDKDF (reference sequence). After removal of 5 bases from V and 2 bases from J, the junction contained 10 bases not matched to a gene. This CDR3 region has 17 residues. This CDR3 reads CATSRNLAGEFTDTQYF. The CDR3 coding sequence is TGTGCCACCAGCCGAAATCTAGCGGGGGAGTTCACAGATACGCAGTATTTT.

The gene calls are TRBV6-6 and TRBJ2-5; D gene unclear. There are 13 residues in the CDR3. Trimming left V 5 bases short and J 2 bases short, with 9 bases between. Germline V gene lookup returns CDR1 MNHNY and CDR2 SVGAGI (reference sequence). Written as DNA, the CDR3 is TGTGCCAGCAGTCCAGTCAAACAAGAGACCCAGTACTTC. Protein sequence: CASSPVKQETQYF.

This chain connects TRBV28 to TRBJ1-2; TRBD1 is a possible D gene (5 bases). This CDR3 is 14 amino acids long. V gave up 4 bases and J gave up 4 bases, with 13 bases separating them. CDR1 MDHEN and CDR2 SYDVKM come from the germline V gene. The CDR3 coding sequence is TGTGCCAGCAGTTCGCCAACTAGGGGCTATGGCTACACCTTC. Its protein product is CASSSPTRGYGYTF.

This rearrangement joins TRBV6-5 to TRBJ2-5; 7 nucleotides match TRBD1. The CDR3 length is 15 residues. Germline CDR1 is MNHEY and CDR2 is SVGAGI. The junction had 2 bases not matched to a gene; V was cut back by 0 bases and J by 1 base. CDR3 DNA: TGTGCCAGCAGTTACTCGGGACAGCTCCAAGAGACCCAGTACTTC. Encoded protein: CASSYSGQLQETQYF.

The chain has TRBV9 and TRBJ1-4, with D tentatively TRBD1 (6 bases). V was shortened by 5 bases and J by 1 base, with 12 bases between the two germline ends. The germline V gene encodes CDR1 SGDLS and CDR2 YYNGEE. The CDR3 covers 15 residues. CDR3 region: CASRSGVGTNEKLFF. CDR3 nucleotides: TGTGCCAGCAGGTCAGGGGTTGGAACTAATGAAAAACTGTTTTTT.

The chain has TRBV10-1 and TRBJ2-5, with 11 positions matching TRBD2. Per the germline V gene, CDR1 is WNHNN and CDR2 is SYGVQD (reference sequence). The length of the CDR3 is 17 residues. J gave up 4 bases and V 4 bases, and 11 bases lay outside the gene matches. The CDR3, as DNA: TGCGCCAGCAGTGCCGGAAATAGCGGGGGGGCCGTAGAGACCCAGTACTTC. Its translation is CASSAGNSGGAVETQYF.

The chain couples TRBV3-1 (or the pseudogene TRBV3-2) to TRBJ1-3, with no clear D. Germline V gene data show CDR1 as LGHDT and CDR2 as YNNKEL (reference sequence). Trimming took off 0 bases at V and 14 bases at J, with 8 bases between the two ends. The length of the CDR3 is 11 residues. CDR3 amino acids: CASSQEPYLYF. In nucleotides, the CDR3 is TGTGCCAGCAGCCAAGAGCCGTACTTATATTTT.